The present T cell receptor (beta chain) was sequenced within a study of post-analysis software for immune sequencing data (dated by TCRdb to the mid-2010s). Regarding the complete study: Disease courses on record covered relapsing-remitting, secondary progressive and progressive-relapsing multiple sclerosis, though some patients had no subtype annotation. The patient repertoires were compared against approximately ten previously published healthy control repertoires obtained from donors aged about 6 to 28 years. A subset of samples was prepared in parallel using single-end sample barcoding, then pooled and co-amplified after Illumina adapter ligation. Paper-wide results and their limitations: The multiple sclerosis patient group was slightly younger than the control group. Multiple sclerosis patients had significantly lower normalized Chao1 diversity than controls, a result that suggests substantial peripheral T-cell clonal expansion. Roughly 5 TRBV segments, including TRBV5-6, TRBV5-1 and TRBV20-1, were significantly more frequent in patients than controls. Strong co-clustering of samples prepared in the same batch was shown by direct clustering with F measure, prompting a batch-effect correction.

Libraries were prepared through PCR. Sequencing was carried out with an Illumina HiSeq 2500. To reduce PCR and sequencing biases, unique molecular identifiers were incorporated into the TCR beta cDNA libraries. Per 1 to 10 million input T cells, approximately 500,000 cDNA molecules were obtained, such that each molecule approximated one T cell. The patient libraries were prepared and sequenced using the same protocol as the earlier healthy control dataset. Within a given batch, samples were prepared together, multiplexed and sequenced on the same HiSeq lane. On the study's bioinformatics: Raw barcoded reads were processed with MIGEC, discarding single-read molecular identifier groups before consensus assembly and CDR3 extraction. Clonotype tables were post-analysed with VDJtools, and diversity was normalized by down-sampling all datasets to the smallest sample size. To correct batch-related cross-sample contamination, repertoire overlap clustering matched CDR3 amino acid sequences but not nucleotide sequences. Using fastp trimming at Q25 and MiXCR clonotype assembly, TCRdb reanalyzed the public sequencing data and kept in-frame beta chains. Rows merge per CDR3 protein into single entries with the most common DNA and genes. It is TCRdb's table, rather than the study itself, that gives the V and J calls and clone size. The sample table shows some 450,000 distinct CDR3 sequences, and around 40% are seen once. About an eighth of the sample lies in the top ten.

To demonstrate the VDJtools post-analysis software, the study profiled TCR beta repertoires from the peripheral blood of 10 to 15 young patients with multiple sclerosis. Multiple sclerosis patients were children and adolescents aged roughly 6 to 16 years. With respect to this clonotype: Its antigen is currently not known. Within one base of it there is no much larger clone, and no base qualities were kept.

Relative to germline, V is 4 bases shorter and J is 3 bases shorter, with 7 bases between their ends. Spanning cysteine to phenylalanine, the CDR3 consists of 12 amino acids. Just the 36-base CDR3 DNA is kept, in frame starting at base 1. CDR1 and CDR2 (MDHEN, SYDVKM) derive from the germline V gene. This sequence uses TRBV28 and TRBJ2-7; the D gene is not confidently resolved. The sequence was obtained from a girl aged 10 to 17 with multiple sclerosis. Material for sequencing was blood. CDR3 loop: CASSSSYYEQYF. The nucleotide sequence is TGTGCCAGCAGTTCTTCCTACTACGAGCAGTACTTC.